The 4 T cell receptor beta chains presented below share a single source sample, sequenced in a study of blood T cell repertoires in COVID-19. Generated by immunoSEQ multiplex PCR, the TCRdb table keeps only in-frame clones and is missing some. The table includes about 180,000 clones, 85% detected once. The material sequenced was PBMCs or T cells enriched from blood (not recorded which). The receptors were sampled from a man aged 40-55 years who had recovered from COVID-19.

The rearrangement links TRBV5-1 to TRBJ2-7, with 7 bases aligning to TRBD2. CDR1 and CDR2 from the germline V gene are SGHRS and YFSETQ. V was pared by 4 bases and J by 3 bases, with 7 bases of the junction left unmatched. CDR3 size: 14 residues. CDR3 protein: CASSPMGGYYEQYF. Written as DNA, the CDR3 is TGCGCCAGCAGCCCCATGGGGGGGTACTACGAGCAGTACTTC.

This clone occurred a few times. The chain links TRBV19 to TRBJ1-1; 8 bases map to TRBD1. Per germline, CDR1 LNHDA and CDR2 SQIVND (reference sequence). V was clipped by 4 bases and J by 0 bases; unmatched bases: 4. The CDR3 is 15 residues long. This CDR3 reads CASSNRDRLNTEAFF. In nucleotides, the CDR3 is TGTGCCAGTAGTAACAGGGACAGGCTGAACACTGAAGCTTTCTTT.

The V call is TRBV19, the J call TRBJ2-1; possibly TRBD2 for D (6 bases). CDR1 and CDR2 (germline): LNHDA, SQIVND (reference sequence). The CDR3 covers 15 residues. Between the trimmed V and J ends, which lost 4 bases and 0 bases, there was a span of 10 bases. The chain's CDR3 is CASSNAGSSYNEQFF. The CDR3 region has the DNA TGTGCCAGTAGTAATGCGGGGAGCTCCTACAATGAGCAGTTCTTC.

The chain's CDR3 is CASSEIRQEQFF. Here the CDR3 DNA reads TGTGCCAGCAGTGAAATCAGACAGGAGCAGTTCTTC. The J gene is TRBJ2-1, the V gene TRBV2; weak D call: TRBD1 (5 bases). This CDR3 region has 12 residues. V was shortened by 2 bases and J by 10 bases, with 9 bases between the two germline ends. Germline values: CDR1 SNHLY, CDR2 FYNNEI. Looking up the rest from reference TRBV2 and TRBJ2-1 gives the full variable domain: EPEVTQTPSHQVTQMGQEVILRCVPISNHLYFYWYRQILGQKVEFLVSFYNNEISEKSEIFDDQFSVERPDGSNFTLKIRSTKLEDSAMYFCASSEIRQEQFFGPGTRLTVL.